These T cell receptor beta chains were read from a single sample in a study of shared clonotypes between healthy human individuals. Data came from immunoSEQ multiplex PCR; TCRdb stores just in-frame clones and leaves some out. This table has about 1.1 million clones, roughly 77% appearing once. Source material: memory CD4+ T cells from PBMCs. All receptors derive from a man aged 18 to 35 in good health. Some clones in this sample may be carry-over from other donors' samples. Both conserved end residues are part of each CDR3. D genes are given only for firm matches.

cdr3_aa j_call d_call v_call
CASSAASGAYNEQFF TRBJ2-1 TRBD2 TRBV2
CASSYGRGRSAGELFF TRBJ2-2 TRBD2 TRBV6-5
CASSSYQGKSYEQYF TRBJ2-7 - TRBV28
CASSVPGLAGYNEQFF TRBJ2-1 TRBD2 TRBV9
CASSPLAGDYEQYF TRBJ2-7 - TRBV27
CASSLSRGVNEQFF TRBJ2-1 TRBD2 TRBV7-2
CASSRLAGYTGELFF TRBJ2-2 TRBD2 TRBV14
CASKGVWVSGNTIYF TRBJ1-3 - TRBV28
CASTEGTYNEQFF TRBJ2-1 - TRBV6-5
CASRPSGSYEQYF TRBJ2-7 - TRBV7-8
CASSFLGAAYGYTF TRBJ1-2 - TRBV11-2
CASSFRDRDYEQYF TRBJ2-7 TRBD1 TRBV7-8
CASGGGTYGDGYTF TRBJ1-2 - TRBV6-5
CASSLLAGGGETQYF TRBJ2-5 TRBD2 TRBV7-9
CSVPTRLAGSTDTQYF TRBJ2-3 TRBD2 TRBV29-1
CASRPGTSGSTDTQYF TRBJ2-3 TRBD2 TRBV2
CASSLRHSYNEQFF TRBJ2-1 - TRBV11-3
CASRREVATEAFF TRBJ1-1 - TRBV19
CASSLSGNSYEQYF TRBJ2-7 - TRBV5-1
CAISKTGGDGDTQYF TRBJ2-3 TRBD1 TRBV10-3
CASSSTGQRGEKLFF TRBJ1-4 - TRBV7-3
CASSGRGTDTQYF TRBJ2-3 TRBD2 TRBV30
CASSARTLAGRQFSYNEQFF TRBJ2-1 TRBD2 TRBV7-8
CASSPTNYNEQFF TRBJ2-1 - TRBV7-8
CASSQAGGVPDTQYF TRBJ2-3 - TRBV4-2
CASSEAQLRADQPQHF TRBJ1-5 - TRBV6-1
CASSTATTGKNEQFF TRBJ2-1 TRBD1 TRBV28
CAIRTDNDDQPQHF TRBJ1-5 - TRBV10-3
CASSLIWGSSGNTIYF TRBJ1-3 - TRBV5-1
CASSHEDRSYEQYF TRBJ2-7 - TRBV4-1
CASSVDARGSSLQFF TRBJ2-1 TRBD1 TRBV9
CASSGALSTDTQYF TRBJ2-3 TRBD2 TRBV10-3
CASSPGTSGRSSYEQYF TRBJ2-7 TRBD2 TRBV4-2
CASSHDRGTNYGYTF TRBJ1-2 TRBD1 TRBV4-1
CASSLISNGELFF TRBJ2-2 - TRBV7-3
CASSPPESARGADTQYF TRBJ2-3 - TRBV18
CASRTSKGTSGSAQYF TRBJ2-3 TRBD2 TRBV28
CASSFGLAGGSGELFF TRBJ2-2 TRBD2 TRBV7-8
CASSLVAGLNNEQFF TRBJ2-1 TRBD2 TRBV28
CASSRGLLVGEQYF TRBJ2-7 - TRBV5-8
CASSLSGGNNEQFF TRBJ2-1 TRBD2 TRBV7-3
CASSVGDGNTIYF TRBJ1-3 - TRBV6-1
CASSPRAFHRDGYTF TRBJ1-2 - TRBV7-2
CASSPGGQETQYF TRBJ2-5 - TRBV6-6
CASRGSGRWAGAQYF TRBJ2-3 TRBD2 TRBV27
CASSFGGVGYNEQFF TRBJ2-1 - TRBV5-1
CASSVSGGGGNTIYF TRBJ1-3 TRBD1 TRBV9
CASLGTSGTDTQYF TRBJ2-3 TRBD2 TRBV2